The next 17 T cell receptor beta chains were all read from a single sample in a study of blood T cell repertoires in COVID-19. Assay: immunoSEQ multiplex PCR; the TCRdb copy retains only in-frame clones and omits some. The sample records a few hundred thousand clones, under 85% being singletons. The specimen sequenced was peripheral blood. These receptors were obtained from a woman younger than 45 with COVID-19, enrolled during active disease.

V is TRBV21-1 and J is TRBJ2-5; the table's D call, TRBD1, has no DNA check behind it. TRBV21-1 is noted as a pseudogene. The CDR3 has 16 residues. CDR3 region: CASSGRPGHTQETQYF. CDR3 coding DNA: TGTGCCAGCAGCGGCCGACCCGGACACACCCAAGAGACCCAGTACTTC.

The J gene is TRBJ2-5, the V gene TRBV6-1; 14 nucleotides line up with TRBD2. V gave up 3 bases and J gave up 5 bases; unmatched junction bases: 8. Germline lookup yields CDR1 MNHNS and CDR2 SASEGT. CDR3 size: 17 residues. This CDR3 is CASSEGLAGVFFETQYF. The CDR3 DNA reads TGTGCCAGCAGTGAGGGACTAGCGGGAGTCTTCTTTGAGACCCAGTACTTC.

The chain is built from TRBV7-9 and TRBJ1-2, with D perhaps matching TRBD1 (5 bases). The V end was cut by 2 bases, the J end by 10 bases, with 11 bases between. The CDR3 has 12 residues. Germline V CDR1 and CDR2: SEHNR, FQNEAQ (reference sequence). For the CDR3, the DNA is TGTGCCAGCAGCTTAACTTGGGACTCCTACACCTTC. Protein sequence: CASSLTWDSYTF. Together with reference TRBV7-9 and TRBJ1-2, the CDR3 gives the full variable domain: DTGVSQNPRHKITKRGQNVTFRCDPISEHNRLYWYRQTLGQGPEFLTYFQNEAQLEKSRLLSDRFSAERPKGSFSTLEIQRTEQGDSAMYLCASSLTWDSYTFGSGTRLTVV.

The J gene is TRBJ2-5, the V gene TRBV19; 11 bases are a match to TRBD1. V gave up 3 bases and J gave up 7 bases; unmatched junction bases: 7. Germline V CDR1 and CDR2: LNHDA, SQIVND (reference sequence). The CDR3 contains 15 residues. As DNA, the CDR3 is TGTGCCAGTAGTATCGGACAGGGGGCGCGCGTGACCCAGTACTTC. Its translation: CASSIGQGARVTQYF.

The CDR3 region is CAWSSGGLAFF. The CDR3, as DNA: TGTGCCTGGAGTTCGGGCGGGCTCGCGTTCTTC. The V and J genes are TRBV30 and TRBJ2-1; D may be TRBD2 (5 bases). Trimming left V 2 bases short and J 15 bases short, with 14 bases between. Germline values: CDR1 GTSNPN, CDR2 SVGIG (reference sequence). This CDR3 has 11 amino acids.

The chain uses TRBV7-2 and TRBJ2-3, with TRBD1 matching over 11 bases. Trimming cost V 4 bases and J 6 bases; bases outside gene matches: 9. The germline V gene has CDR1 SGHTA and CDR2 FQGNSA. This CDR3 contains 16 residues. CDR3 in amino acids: CASSSAGTGGEDTQYF. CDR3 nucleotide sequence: TGTGCCAGCAGCTCCGCCGGGACAGGGGGTGAGGATACGCAGTATTTT.

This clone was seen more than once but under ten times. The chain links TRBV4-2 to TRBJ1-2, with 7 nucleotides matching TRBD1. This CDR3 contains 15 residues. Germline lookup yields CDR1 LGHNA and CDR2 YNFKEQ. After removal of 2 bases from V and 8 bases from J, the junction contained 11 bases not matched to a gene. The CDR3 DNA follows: TGTGCCAGCAGCCAAACTCTACAGGGGATGCGGGGCTACACCTTC. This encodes CASSQTLQGMRGYTF.

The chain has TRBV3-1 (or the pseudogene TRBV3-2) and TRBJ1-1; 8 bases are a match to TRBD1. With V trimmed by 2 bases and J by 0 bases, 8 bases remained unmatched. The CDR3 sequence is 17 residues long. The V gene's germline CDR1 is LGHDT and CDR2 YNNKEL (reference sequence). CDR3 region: CASSQMTGEGMNTEAFF. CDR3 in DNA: TGTGCCAGCAGCCAAATGACAGGGGAAGGCATGAACACTGAAGCTTTCTTT.

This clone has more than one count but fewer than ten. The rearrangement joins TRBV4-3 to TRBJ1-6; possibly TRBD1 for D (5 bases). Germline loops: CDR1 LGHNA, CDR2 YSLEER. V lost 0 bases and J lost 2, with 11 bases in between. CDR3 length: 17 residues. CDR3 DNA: TGCGCCAGCAGCCAAGAAATTGGCAGGGCCTATAATTCACCCCTCCACTTT. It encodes CASSQEIGRAYNSPLHF.

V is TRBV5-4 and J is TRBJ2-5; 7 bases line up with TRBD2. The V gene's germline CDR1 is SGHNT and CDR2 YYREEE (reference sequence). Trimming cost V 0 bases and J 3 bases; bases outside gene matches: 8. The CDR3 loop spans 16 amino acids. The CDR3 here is CASSLVASGTKETQYF. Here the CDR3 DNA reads TGTGCCAGCAGCTTGGTGGCTAGCGGAACTAAAGAGACCCAGTACTTC.

The CDR3 here is CASTDSFTANVLTF. CDR3 nucleotides: TGTGCCAGCACCGACAGCTTTACGGCCAACGTCCTGACTTTC. The rearrangement joins TRBV28 to TRBJ2-6; D possibly corresponds to TRBD1 (5 bases). The CDR3 has 14 amino acids. The V end lost 7 bases, the J end lost 6 bases, and 13 bases lay between the germline ends. Per germline, CDR1 MDHEN and CDR2 SYDVKM.

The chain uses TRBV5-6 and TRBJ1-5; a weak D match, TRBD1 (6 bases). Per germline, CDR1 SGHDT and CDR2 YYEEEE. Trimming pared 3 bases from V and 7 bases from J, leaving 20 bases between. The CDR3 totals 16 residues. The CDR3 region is CASSSGSDRIGQPQHF. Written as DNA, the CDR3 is TGTGCCAGCAGCTCGGGTAGTGACAGGATCGGGCAGCCCCAGCATTTT.

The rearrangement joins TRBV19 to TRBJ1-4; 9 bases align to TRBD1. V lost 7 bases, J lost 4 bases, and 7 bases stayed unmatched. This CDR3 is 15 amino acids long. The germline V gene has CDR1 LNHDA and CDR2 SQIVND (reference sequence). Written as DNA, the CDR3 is TGTGCCAGTACCACCCTGGACAGGGGTAATGAAAAACTGTTTTTT. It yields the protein CASTTLDRGNEKLFF.

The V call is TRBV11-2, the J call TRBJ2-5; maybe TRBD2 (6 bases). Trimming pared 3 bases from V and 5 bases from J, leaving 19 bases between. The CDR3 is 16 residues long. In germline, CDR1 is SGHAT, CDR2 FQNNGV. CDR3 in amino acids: CASSFYGQGAGETQYF. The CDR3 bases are TGTGCCAGCAGCTTCTACGGACAAGGGGCGGGGGAGACCCAGTACTTC.

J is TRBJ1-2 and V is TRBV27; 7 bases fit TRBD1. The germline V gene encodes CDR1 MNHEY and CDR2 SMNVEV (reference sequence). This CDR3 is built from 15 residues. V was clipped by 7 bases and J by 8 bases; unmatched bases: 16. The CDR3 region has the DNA TGTGCCAGCACTACATCAGACGAGGGGGCGCGGGGCTACACCTTC. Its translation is CASTTSDEGARGYTF.

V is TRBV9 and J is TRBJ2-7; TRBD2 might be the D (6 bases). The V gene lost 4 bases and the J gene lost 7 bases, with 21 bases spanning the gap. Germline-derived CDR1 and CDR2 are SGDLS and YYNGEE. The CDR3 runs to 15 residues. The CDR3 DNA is TGTGCCAGCAGCCCAGACAGTAGACTAGTCCCTGAGCAGTACTTC. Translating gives CASSPDSRLVPEQYF.

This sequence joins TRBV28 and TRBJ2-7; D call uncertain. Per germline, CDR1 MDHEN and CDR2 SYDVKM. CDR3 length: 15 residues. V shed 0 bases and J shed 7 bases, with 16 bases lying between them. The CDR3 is CASSLWVQTSQEQYF. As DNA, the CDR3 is TGTGCCAGCAGTTTATGGGTCCAGACTTCTCAAGAGCAGTACTTC.